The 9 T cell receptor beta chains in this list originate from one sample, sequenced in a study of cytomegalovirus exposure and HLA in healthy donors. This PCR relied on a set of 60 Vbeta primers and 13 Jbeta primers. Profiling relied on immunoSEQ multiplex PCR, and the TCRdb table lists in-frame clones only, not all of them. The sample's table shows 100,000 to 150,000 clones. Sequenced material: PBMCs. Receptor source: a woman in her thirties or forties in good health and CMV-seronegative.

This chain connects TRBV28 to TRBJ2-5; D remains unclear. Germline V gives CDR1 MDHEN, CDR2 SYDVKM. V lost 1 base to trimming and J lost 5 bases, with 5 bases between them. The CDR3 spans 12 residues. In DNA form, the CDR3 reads TGTGCCAGCAGTTTATCGGGTGAGACCCAGTACTTC. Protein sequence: CASSLSGETQYF. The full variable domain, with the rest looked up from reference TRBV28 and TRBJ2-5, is DVKVTQSSRYLVKRTGEKVFLECVQDMDHENMFWYRQDPGLGLRLIYFSYDVKMKEKGDIPEGYSVSREKKERFSLILESASTNQTSMYLCASSLSGETQYFGPGTRLLVL.

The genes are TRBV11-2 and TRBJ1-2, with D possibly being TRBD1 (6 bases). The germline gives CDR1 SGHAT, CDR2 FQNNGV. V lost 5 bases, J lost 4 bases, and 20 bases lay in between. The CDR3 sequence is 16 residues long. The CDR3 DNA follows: TGTGCCAGCAGCCCACTACGGGGGGCTGAAGGCTATGGCTACACCTTC. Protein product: CASSPLRGAEGYGYTF.

CDR3 amino acids: CASSKEADDSRNQPQHF. The CDR3 DNA is TGTGCCAGCAGCAAAGAGGCTGATGACAGCCGCAATCAGCCCCAGCATTTT. The V gene is TRBV21-1, the J gene TRBJ1-5; the table's TRBD1 call for D was not verified on the DNA. TRBV21-1 is shown as a pseudogene. The CDR3 spans 17 residues.

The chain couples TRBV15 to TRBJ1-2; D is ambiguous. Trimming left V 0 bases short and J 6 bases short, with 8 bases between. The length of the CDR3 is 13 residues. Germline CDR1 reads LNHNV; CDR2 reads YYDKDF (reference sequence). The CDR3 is CATSRETDHGYTF. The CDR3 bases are TGTGCCACCAGCAGAGAAACAGATCATGGCTACACCTTC.

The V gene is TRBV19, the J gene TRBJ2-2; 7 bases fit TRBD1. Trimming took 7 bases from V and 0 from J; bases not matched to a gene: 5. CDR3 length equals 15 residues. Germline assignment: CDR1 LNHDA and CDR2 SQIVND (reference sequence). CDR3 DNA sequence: TGTGCCAGTACAACCGGGACAGCGAACACCGGGGAGCTGTTTTTT. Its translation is CASTTGTANTGELFF.

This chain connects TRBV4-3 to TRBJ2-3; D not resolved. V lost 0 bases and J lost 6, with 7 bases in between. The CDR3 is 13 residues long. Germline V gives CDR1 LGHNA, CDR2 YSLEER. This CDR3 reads CASSQERYDTQYF. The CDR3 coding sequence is TGCGCCAGCAGCCAAGAGAGGTACGATACGCAGTATTTT.

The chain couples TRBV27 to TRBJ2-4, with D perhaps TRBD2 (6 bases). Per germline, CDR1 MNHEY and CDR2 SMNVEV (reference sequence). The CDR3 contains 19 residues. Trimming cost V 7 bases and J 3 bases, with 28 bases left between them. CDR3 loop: CASMPRRSRGKVGKNIQYF. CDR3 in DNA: TGTGCCAGCATGCCTAGAAGGTCCCGGGGGAAGGTAGGCAAAAACATTCAGTACTTC.

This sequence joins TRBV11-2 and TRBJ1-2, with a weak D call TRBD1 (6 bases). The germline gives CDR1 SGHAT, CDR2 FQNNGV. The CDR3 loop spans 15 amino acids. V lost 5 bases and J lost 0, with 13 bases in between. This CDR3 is CASSLRDTSNYGYTF. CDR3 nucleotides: TGTGCCAGCAGCCTTCGGGACACCTCTAACTATGGCTACACCTTC.

The chain's CDR3 is CASSGTGDTGELFF. For the CDR3, the DNA is TGTGCCAGCAGCGGGACAGGGGACACCGGGGAGCTGTTTTTT. The rearrangement joins TRBV10-3 to TRBJ2-2; 10 positions agree with TRBD1. The germline V gene has CDR1 ENHRY and CDR2 SYGVKD. The CDR3 consists of 14 residues. The trim removed 10 bases at V and 3 bases at J, leaving 5 bases unmatched.